The rows below give T cell receptor beta chains drawn from one sample of a study of blood T cell repertoires in COVID-19. The repertoire was sequenced with immunoSEQ multiplex PCR; TCRdb's copy has only in-frame clones and lacks some. The sample records about 210,000 clones, around 91% being singletons. Sequencing was performed on peripheral blood. These receptors came from a woman in her 40s with acute or convalescent COVID-19. CDR3s include the opening cysteine and the closing phenylalanine or tryptophan. D genes are given only for firm matches. Size is stated for part of the rows, as once, few or many counts, or as a class when the clone is expanded.

J: TRBJ1-2; D: -; V: TRBV2; size: -; CDR3: CASIFSPQNGYTF; DNA: TGTGCCAGCATCTTCTCCCCCCAGAATGGCTACACCTTC
J: TRBJ1-1; D: -; V: TRBV30; size: -; CDR3: CAWSRSTEAFF; DNA: TGTGCCTGGAGTAGGAGCACTGAAGCTTTCTTT
J: TRBJ1-1; D: -; V: TRBV30; size: -; CDR3: CAWSVGSTEAFF; DNA: TGTGCCTGGAGTGTGGGCAGCACGGAAGCTTTCTTT
J: TRBJ2-5; D: TRBD2; V: TRBV2; size: -; CDR3: CASSLTSGLQETQYF; DNA: TGTGCCAGCAGCCTGACTAGCGGTTTACAAGAGACCCAGTACTTC
J: TRBJ1-1; D: TRBD1; V: TRBV6-6; size: -; CDR3: CASSSGTGEAFF; DNA: TGTGCCAGCAGCTCCGGGACAGGTGAAGCTTTCTTT
J: TRBJ1-2; D: -; V: TRBV4-1; size: -; CDR3: CASSQVPQRDLNYGYTF; DNA: TGCGCCAGCAGCCAAGTCCCTCAGCGAGACTTAAACTATGGCTACACCTTC
J: TRBJ2-3; D: -; V: TRBV5-1; size: -; CDR3: CASSPLEGGDTQYF; DNA: TGCGCCAGCAGCCCTCTCGAGGGGGGGGATACGCAGTATTTT
J: TRBJ2-1; D: -; V: TRBV11-2; size: -; CDR3: CASRPRTGAYNEQFF; DNA: TGTGCCAGCAGACCTAGGACGGGAGCCTACAATGAGCAGTTCTTC
J: TRBJ1-1; D: -; V: TRBV11-2; size: -; CDR3: CASSPVLNTEAFF; DNA: TGTGCCAGCAGCCCCGTTTTGAACACTGAAGCTTTCTTT
J: TRBJ1-4; D: TRBD1; V: TRBV6-1; size: -; CDR3: CASSGQPGTGNEKLFF; DNA: TGTGCCAGCAGTGGCCAGCCCGGGACAGGGAACGAAAAACTGTTTTTT
J: TRBJ2-1; D: -; V: TRBV9; size: -; CDR3: CASSVEGGGAYNEQFF; DNA: TGTGCCAGCAGCGTAGAAGGCGGGGGCGCCTACAATGAGCAGTTCTTC
J: TRBJ2-2; D: -; V: TRBV29-1; size: -; CDR3: CSARSGGNTGELFF; DNA: TGCAGCGCCAGATCGGGGGGCAACACCGGGGAGCTGTTTTTT
J: TRBJ1-1; D: -; V: TRBV27; size: -; CDR3: CASSGQGSTEAFF; DNA: TGTGCCAGCAGTGGTCAGGGTAGTACTGAAGCTTTCTTT
J: TRBJ1-2; D: -; V: TRBV10-3; size: -; CDR3: CAITQGLEGNGYTF; DNA: TGTGCCATCACGCAGGGACTCGAAGGGAATGGCTACACCTTC
J: TRBJ1-6; D: TRBD1; V: TRBV5-1; size: -; CDR3: CASSLGTGGKPYNSPLHF; DNA: TGCGCCAGCAGCTTAGGGACAGGCGGAAAACCCTATAATTCACCCCTCCACTTT
J: TRBJ2-3; D: TRBD2; V: TRBV10-3; size: -; CDR3: CAISDGLEEEPDTQYF; DNA: TGTGCCATCTCGGATGGACTAGAGGAGGAGCCAGATACGCAGTATTTT
J: TRBJ2-3; D: TRBD2; V: TRBV10-3; size: -; CDR3: CATASGGTDTQYF; DNA: TGTGCCACGGCCAGCGGGGGCACAGATACGCAGTATTTT
J: TRBJ2-2; D: TRBD1; V: TRBV4-1; size: -; CDR3: CASSQDYRGKDVGELFF; DNA: TGCGCCAGCAGCCAAGACTACAGGGGGAAGGATGTAGGGGAGCTGTTTTTT
J: TRBJ2-3; D: -; V: TRBV6-5; size: -; CDR3: CASGGQLTDTQYF; DNA: TGTGCCAGCGGGGGCCAACTCACAGATACGCAGTATTTT
J: TRBJ1-1; D: TRBD1; V: TRBV6-5; size: many; CDR3: CASSRYRGNTEAFF; DNA: TGTGCCAGCAGTAGATACAGGGGAAACACTGAAGCTTTCTTT
J: TRBJ2-3; D: -; V: TRBV5-8; size: once; CDR3: CASSWRADTQYF; DNA: TGTGCCAGCAGCTGGCGGGCAGATACGCAGTATTTT
J: TRBJ2-1; D: TRBD2; V: TRBV4-1; size: -; CDR3: CASSRSSGGAEYNEQFF; DNA: TGCGCCAGCAGCCGATCTAGCGGGGGGGCCGAGTACAATGAGCAGTTCTTC
J: TRBJ1-6; D: TRBD1; V: TRBV6-5; size: -; CDR3: CASSSGTTGLNSPLHF; DNA: TGTGCCAGCAGTTCGGGGACGACAGGGTTAAATTCACCCCTCCACTTT
J: TRBJ1-2; D: TRBD1; V: TRBV6-1; size: -; CDR3: CASSEIGGQTFYGYTF; DNA: TGTGCCAGCAGTGAAATCGGGGGACAGACCTTCTATGGCTACACCTTC
J: TRBJ1-5; D: -; V: TRBV6-6; size: -; CDR3: CASSYGTNQPQHF; DNA: TGTGCCAGCAGTTACGGGACAAATCAGCCCCAGCATTTT
J: TRBJ1-2; D: -; V: TRBV19; size: -; CDR3: CASRPPGHTTTGFYGYTF; DNA: TGTGCCAGTAGACCACCGGGACATACGACTACTGGGTTCTATGGCTACACCTTC
J: TRBJ2-3; D: TRBD1; V: TRBV10-3; size: -; CDR3: CAISEKGTGVPDTQYF; DNA: TGTGCCATCAGTGAAAAGGGGACAGGGGTCCCAGATACGCAGTATTTT
J: TRBJ2-2; D: -; V: TRBV4-1; size: -; CDR3: CASSGQITGELFF; DNA: TGCGCCAGCAGCGGGCAGATCACCGGGGAGCTGTTTTTT
J: TRBJ1-5; D: -; V: TRBV6-2/TRBV6-3; size: few; CDR3: CASSYRDQPQHF; DNA: TGTGCCAGCAGTTACCGGGATCAGCCCCAGCATTTT
J: TRBJ1-1; D: -; V: TRBV12-5; size: -; CDR3: CASGLGSYRDGGVTNTEAFF; DNA: TGTGCTAGTGGTTTGGGGAGTTACCGGGACGGAGGGGTAACGAACACTGAAGCTTTCTTT
J: TRBJ2-5; D: TRBD2; V: TRBV10-1; size: -; CDR3: CASSPTSGGTQETQYF; DNA: TGCGCCAGCAGCCCGACTAGCGGGGGGACCCAAGAGACCCAGTACTTC
J: TRBJ2-3; D: TRBD2; V: TRBV5-1; size: -; CDR3: CASTGLAGAYTDTQYF; DNA: TGCGCCAGCACAGGACTAGCGGGGGCCTACACAGATACGCAGTATTTT
J: TRBJ2-3; D: -; V: TRBV9; size: -; CDR3: CASSVESEGAGGTDTQYF; DNA: TGTGCCAGCAGCGTAGAATCGGAAGGGGCAGGGGGCACAGATACGCAGTATTTT
J: TRBJ1-2; D: -; V: TRBV10-2; size: -; CDR3: CASSEVEGGYGYTF; DNA: TGCGCCAGCAGTGAGGTGGAGGGCGGATATGGCTACACCTTC
J: TRBJ1-2; D: -; V: TRBV19; size: -; CDR3: CASSSRRGANYGYTF; DNA: TGTGCCAGTAGCTCCCGTAGGGGCGCTAACTATGGCTACACCTTC
J: TRBJ2-1; D: TRBD1; V: TRBV19; size: -; CDR3: CASSLLPGQGLHEQFF; DNA: TGTGCCAGTAGTCTACTACCGGGACAGGGGCTCCATGAGCAGTTCTTC
J: TRBJ1-1; D: TRBD1; V: TRBV6-5; size: -; CDR3: CASSADRAGAFF; DNA: TGTGCCAGCAGCGCGGACAGGGCTGGGGCTTTCTTT
J: TRBJ1-1; D: TRBD1; V: TRBV6-1; size: -; CDR3: CASGGQENTEAFF; DNA: TGTGCCAGCGGTGGACAGGAGAACACTGAAGCTTTCTTT
J: TRBJ2-2; D: -; V: TRBV24-1; size: -; CDR3: CATSDLVGELFF; DNA: TGTGCCACCAGTGATTTGGTAGGGGAGCTGTTTTTT
J: TRBJ1-2; D: -; V: TRBV5-1; size: -; CDR3: CASRWRVREGYTF; DNA: TGCGCCAGCCGCTGGAGAGTTCGGGAGGGCTACACCTTC
J: TRBJ1-2; D: TRBD1; V: TRBV5-1; size: -; CDR3: CASSLETGGLYGYTF; DNA: TGCGCCAGCAGCCTCGAAACAGGGGGCCTCTATGGCTACACCTTC
J: TRBJ1-1; D: -; V: TRBV6-5; size: -; CDR3: CASSFYRENRGTEAFF; DNA: TGTGCCAGCAGTTTTTACAGGGAGAATAGGGGCACTGAAGCTTTCTTT
J: TRBJ1-2; D: -; V: TRBV20-1; size: -; CDR3: CRTMTLEGYTF; DNA: TGCAGGACAATGACACTCGAAGGCTACACCTTC
J: TRBJ2-3; D: TRBD1; V: TRBV9; size: -; CDR3: CASSVAGGPGTQYF; DNA: TGTGCCAGCAGCGTAGCAGGGGGCCCAGGGACGCAGTATTTT
J: TRBJ2-2; D: TRBD2; V: TRBV9; size: -; CDR3: CASSPGLAGGNTGELFF; DNA: TGTGCCAGCAGCCCCGGACTAGCGGGGGGGAACACCGGGGAGCTGTTTTTT
J: TRBJ2-3; D: TRBD2; V: TRBV18; size: -; CDR3: CASSPGLAGGPATTTLADTQYF; DNA: TGTGCCAGCTCCCCAGGACTAGCGGGGGGCCCCGCGACGACTACTCTTGCAGATACGCAGTATTTT
J: TRBJ1-2; D: -; V: TRBV19; size: -; CDR3: CASGGVTEGHGYTF; DNA: TGTGCCAGCGGGGGGGTGACAGAAGGCCATGGCTACACCTTC
J: TRBJ1-2; D: -; V: TRBV11-1; size: -; CDR3: CASSHGHSAAF; DNA: TGTGCCAGCAGCCACGGACATTCGGCCGCCTTC
J: TRBJ1-2; D: -; V: TRBV9; size: once; CDR3: CASSGETGPLRGYTF; DNA: TGTGCCAGCAGCGGGGAGACAGGTCCCTTAAGAGGCTACACCTTC
J: TRBJ2-2; D: TRBD1; V: TRBV6-1; size: -; CDR3: CASTEAGQGALSAGELFF; DNA: TGTGCCAGCACCGAAGCGGGACAGGGGGCTTTAAGTGCCGGGGAGCTGTTTTTT